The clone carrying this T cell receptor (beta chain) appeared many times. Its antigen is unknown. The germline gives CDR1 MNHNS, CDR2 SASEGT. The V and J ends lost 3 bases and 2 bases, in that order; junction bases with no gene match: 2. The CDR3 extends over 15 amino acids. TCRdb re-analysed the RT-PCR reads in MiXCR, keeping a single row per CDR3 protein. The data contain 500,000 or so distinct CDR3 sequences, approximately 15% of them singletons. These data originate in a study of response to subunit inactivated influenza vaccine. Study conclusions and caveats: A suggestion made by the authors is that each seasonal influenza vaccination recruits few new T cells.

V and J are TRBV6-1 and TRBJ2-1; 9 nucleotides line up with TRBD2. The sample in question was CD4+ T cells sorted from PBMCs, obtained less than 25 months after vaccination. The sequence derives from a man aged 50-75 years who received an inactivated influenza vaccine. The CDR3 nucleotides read TGTGCCAGCAGTGATCTAGCGGGGCCCTACAATGAGCAGTTCTTC. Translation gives CASSDLAGPYNEQFF.